The present T cell receptor beta chain was sequenced within a study of shared clonotypes between healthy human individuals (dated by TCRdb to 2019 to 2021). About the study as a whole: The cohort comprised a couple of women and a few men aged 18 to 49 years. For each donor, three plates each were used for CD4 naive and CD4 memory, two plates were used for CD8 naive, and one plate was used for CD8 memory. The study deeply sequenced blood TCR repertoires of five healthy adults to estimate repertoire size and the extent of clonotype sharing between individuals. Libraries were prepared and TCR repertoires were sequenced by different laboratories using diverse techniques, in order to increase sequencing depth and limit assay-specific biases. Leukapheresis yielded between about 0.8 and 8.9 billion PBMCs per donor. The study at large found these results: Even with the large sequencing depth, rarefaction of the sorted-subset datasets indicated that sequencing was incomplete. Estimated clonotype richness was generally larger for naive than for memory subsets. Compared with non-shared clonotypes, the clonotypes found in all four sorted-subset donors had higher generation probabilities. Only blood was sampled, and tissue TCR repertoires likely differ from those in blood. Pairwise subsampling indicated that sequencing depth was expected to affect the degree of clonotype sharing among donors. When a few donors were compared, the shared fraction of clonotypes was 5% to 6.5% for naive CD4, approximately 3.3% for naive CD8, about 2.5% for memory CD4, and about 0.36% for memory CD8. Because the study included a small number of donors, the genetic and exposure-history diversity represented was limited.

Donors were healthy HIV-negative adults with no recently reported acute infections or vaccinations. Only Caucasian adults living in Nashville, Tennessee, USA were represented among the donors. CD4+ T cells were enriched through magnetic negative selection, after which naive cells were positively selected on CD45RA and the remaining negative fraction served as the memory subset. After blood collection by leukapheresis, PBMCs were isolated using Ficoll-Histopaque density gradient centrifugation and then cryopreserved in the vapor phase of liquid nitrogen. Analytical flow cytometry was used to check the purity and quantity of every magnetically sorted T cell population. From each sorted fraction, genomic DNA was isolated and quantified by UV absorbance on a Nanodrop 2000c. In regard to this clone: Its recognized antigen is unknown. No base qualities exist here, and no much larger clone lies one base off it.

The germline V gene gives CDR1 as KGHSH and CDR2 as LQKENI. The CDR3 holds 12 amino acids from the cysteine to the phenylalanine. The kept DNA is CDR3 alone, 36 bases in frame from the first base. Relative to germline, V is 2 bases shorter and J is 4 bases shorter, with 5 bases between their ends. Using the deep immunoSEQ assay, multiplex PCR amplified TCR CDR3 regions from genomic DNA. Genomic DNA extracted from each cell subset was distributed evenly over all wells of several immunoSEQ 96-well plates, and each plate served as one replicate. For sorted subsets, about 200 ng genomic DNA, equal to 30,000 to 35,000 T cell genomes, was loaded into each replicate PCR. Purified libraries were quantified with a Qubit 3.0 fluorometer, sized on a Bioanalyzer 2100, and re-quantified with the KAPA Library Quantification kit. Each immunoSEQ 96-well plate was sequenced on its own single-read 150-cycle Illumina NextSeq 550 flow cell. The paper's processing steps were these. Because the immunoSEQ output included only junctional sequences and no quality scores, the filtering could not be the same as the filtering used for full-length reads. Sequences were annotated with PyIR, a Python wrapper for IgBLAST v1.9, using IMGT germline references to assign V/J genes and CDR3. Reads were removed for weak V/J assignments (E-value above 1e-6), missing CDR3, stop codons, out-of-frame junctions, or ambiguous translated residues. A V3J clonotype was defined by an identical inferred V gene, J gene, and CDR3 amino acid sequence. To compute the percentage overlap between repertoires, the number of shared unique clonotypes was divided by the size of the smaller repertoire. Repertoire richness was assessed with RTK rarefaction, the Chao1 estimator, and Recon v2.1 estimates of unobserved clonotypes. Generation probabilities were computed with OLGA for all TCRbeta clonotypes obtained by the gDNA method from several donors. Held by TCRdb, this immuneACCESS table contains in-frame sequences only and omits some clones. Under half of the omission traces to an unresolved V gene where checked; the cause of the rest is unknown. V and J calls and clone size are given by that table; D and trimming were obtained from the DNA. A total of some 650,000 clones appear in this sample, around 97% of them only once. The top ten constitute 0.057% of the sample.

The chain employs TRBV18 and TRBJ1-2, with no D gene named confidently. This receptor was taken from a young woman in good health. Sequenced input: naive CD4+ T cells sorted from blood. According to the study, the label for this sample's cell subset or site signals: CD45RA+ positively selected. The sequenced DNA: TGTGCCAGCTCACCAATGGCCTATGGCTACACCTTC. The encoded protein is CASSPMAYGYTF.